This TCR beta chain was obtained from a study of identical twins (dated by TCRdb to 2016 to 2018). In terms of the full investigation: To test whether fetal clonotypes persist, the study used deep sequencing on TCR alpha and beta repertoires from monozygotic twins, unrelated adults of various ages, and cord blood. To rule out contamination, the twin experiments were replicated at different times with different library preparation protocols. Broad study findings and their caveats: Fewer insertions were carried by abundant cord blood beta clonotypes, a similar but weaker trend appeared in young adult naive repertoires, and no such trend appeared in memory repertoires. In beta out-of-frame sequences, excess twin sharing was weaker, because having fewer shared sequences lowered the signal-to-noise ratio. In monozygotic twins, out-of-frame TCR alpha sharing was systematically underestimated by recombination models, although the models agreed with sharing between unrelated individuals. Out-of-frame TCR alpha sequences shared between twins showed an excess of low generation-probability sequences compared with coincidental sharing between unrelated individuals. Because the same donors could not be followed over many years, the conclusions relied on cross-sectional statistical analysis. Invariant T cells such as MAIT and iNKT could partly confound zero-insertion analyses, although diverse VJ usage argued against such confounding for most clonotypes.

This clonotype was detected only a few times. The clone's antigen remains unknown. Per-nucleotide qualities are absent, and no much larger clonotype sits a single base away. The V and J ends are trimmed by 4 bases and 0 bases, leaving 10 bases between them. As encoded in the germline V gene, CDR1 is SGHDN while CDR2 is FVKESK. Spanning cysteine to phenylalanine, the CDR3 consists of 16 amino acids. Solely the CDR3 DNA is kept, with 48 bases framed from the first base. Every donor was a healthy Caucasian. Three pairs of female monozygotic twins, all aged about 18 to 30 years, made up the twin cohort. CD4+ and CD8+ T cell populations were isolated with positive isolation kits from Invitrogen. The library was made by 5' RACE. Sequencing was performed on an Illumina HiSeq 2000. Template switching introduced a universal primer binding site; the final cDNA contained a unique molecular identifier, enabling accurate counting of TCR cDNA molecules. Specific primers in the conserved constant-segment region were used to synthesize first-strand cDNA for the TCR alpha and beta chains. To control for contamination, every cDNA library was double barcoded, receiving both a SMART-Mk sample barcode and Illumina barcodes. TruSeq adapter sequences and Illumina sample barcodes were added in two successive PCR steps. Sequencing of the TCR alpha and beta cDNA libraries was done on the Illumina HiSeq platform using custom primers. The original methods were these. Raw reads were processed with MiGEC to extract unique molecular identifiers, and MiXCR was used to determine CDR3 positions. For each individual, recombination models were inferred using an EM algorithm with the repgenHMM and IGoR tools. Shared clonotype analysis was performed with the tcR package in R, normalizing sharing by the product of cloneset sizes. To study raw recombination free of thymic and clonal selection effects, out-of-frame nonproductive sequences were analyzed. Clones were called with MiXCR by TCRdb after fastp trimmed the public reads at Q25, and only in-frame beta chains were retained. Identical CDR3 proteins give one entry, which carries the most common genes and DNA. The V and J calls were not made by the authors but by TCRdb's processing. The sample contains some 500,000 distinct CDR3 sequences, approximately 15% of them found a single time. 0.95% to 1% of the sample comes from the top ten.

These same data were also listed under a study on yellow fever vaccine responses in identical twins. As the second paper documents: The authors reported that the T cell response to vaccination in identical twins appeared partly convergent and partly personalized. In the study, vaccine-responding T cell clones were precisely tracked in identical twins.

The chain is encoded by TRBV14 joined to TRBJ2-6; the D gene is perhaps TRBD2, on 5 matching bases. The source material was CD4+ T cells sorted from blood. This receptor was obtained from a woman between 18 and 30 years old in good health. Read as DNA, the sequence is TGTGCCAGCAGCCCCCTGGACTTCTCTGGGGCCAACGTCCTGACTTTC. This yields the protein CASSPLDFSGANVLTF.